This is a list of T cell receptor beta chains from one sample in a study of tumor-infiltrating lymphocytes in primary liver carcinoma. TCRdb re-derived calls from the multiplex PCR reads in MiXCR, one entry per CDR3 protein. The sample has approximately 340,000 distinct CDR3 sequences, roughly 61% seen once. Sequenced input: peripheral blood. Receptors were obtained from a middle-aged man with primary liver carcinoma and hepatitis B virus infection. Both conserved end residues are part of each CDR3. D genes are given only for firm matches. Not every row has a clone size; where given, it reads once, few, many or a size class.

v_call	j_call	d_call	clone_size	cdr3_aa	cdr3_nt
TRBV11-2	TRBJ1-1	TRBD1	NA	CASSLAHTRQGTEAFF	TGTGCCAGCAGCTTGGCCCATACGAGACAGGGCACTGAAGCTTTCTTT
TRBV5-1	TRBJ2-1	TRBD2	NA	CASRKREGQDKQFF	TGCGCCAGCAGGAAGCGGGAGGGCCAGGATAAGCAGTTCTTC
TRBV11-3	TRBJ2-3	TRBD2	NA	CASSLEGTSGTDTQYF	TGTGCCAGCAGCTTAGAAGGGACTAGCGGGACGGACACGCAGTATTTT
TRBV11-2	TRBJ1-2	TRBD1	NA	CANSSRRPGQETDGYTF	TGTGCCAACAGCTCCAGACGTCCGGGACAGGAGACGGATGGCTACACCTTC
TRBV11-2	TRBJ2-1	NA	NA	CASRDDRTRNIEQFF	TGTGCCAGCAGAGATGACAGGACTAGAAACATTGAGCAGTTCTTC
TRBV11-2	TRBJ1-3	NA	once	CASSLDEGRAGNAIYF	TGTGCCAGCAGCTTAGATGAGGGACGGGCTGGAAACGCCATATATTTC
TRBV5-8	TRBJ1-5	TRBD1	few	CASSGRGLQPQHF	TGTGCCAGCAGCGGCAGGGGGCTTCAGCCCCAGCATTTT
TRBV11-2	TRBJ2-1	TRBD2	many	CASRDLAGGSYNEQFF	TGTGCCAGCAGGGACTTAGCGGGAGGCTCCTACAATGAGCAGTTCTTC
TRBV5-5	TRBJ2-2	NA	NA	CASSWFGTGELFF	TGTGCCAGCAGCTGGTTTGGCACCGGGGAGCTGTTTTTT
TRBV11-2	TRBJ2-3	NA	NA	CASMRGVGGDTQYF	TGTGCCAGCATGAGAGGTGTGGGTGGAGATACGCAGTATTTT
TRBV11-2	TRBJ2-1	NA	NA	CASMLVGGPWNEQFF	TGTGCCAGCATGTTAGTGGGAGGTCCGTGGAATGAGCAGTTCTTC
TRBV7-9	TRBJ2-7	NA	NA	CASSLDGTPQYF	TGTGCCAGCAGCTTAGATGGGACTCCGCAGTACTTC
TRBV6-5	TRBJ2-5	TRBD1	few	CASSWGQGDEAQYF	TGTGCCAGCAGTTGGGGACAGGGCGACGAGGCCCAGTACTTC
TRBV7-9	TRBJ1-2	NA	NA	CASSLADRRVYGYTF	TGTGCCAGCAGCTTAGCTGACAGGCGGGTCTATGGCTACACCTTC
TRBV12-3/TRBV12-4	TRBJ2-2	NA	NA	CASSFRPHSTQTGELLF	TGTGCCAGCAGTTTCCGGCCACATTCTACCCAGACCGGGGAGCTGTTATTT
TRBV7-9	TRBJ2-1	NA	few	CASSLGRGSVGNNEQFF	TGTGCCAGCAGCTTAGGGAGGGGCAGCGTTGGTAACAATGAGCAGTTCTTC
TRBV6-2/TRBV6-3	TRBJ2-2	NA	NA	CASSNTGDLLF	TGTGCCAGCAGCAACACCGGGGATCTGCTTTTT
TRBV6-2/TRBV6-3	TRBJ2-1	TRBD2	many	CASIAGGPVEDEQFF	TGTGCCAGCATAGCGGGAGGGCCTGTCGAGGATGAGCAGTTCTTC
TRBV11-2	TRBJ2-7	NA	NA	CASSLDLTASYEQYF	TGTGCCAGCAGCTTAGATCTGACAGCCTCCTACGAGCAGTACTTC
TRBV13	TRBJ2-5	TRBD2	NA	CASSRGTSGRAETQYF	TGTGCCAGCAGCCGTGGGACTAGCGGGAGGGCAGAGACCCAGTACTTC
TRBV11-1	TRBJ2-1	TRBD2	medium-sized	CASSRSGGRNEQFF	TGTGCCAGCAGCCGAAGCGGGGGCCGGAATGAGCAGTTCTTC
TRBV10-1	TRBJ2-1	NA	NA	CASSIRDLRGNEQFF	TGCGCCAGCAGCATCCGGGATCTTAGGGGCAATGAGCAGTTCTTC
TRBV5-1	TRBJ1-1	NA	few	CASSLFSQDQNTEAFF	TGCGCCAGCAGCTTGTTTTCGCAGGACCAGAACACTGAAGCTTTCTTT
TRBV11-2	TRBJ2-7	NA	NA	CASSLSQLFFHEQYF	TGTGCCAGCAGTTTATCACAGCTCTTCTTTCACGAGCAGTACTTC
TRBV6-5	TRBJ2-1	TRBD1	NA	CASRSSGQAIYNDQFF	TGTGCCAGCAGGAGCTCGGGACAGGCAATCTACAATGATCAGTTCTTC
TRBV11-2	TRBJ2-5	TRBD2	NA	CSSSSISGRVPGTQYF	TGTTCCAGCAGCTCTATTAGCGGGAGGGTCCCGGGGACCCAGTACTTC
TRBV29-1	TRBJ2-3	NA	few	CSVDGNTDTQYF	TGTAGCGTTGATGGGAACACAGATACGCAGTATTTT
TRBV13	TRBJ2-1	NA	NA	CASSFFKIEQFF	TGTGCCAGCAGCTTTTTCAAGATTGAGCAGTTCTTC
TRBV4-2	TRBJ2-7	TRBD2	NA	CASSKENTGGRYEQHF	TGTGCCAGCAGCAAAGAAAACACGGGAGGGAGGTACGAGCAGCACTTC
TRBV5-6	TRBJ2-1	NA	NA	CASSLEGLSSYNEEFF	TGTGCCAGCAGCTTGGAGGGGCTGAGCTCCTACAATGAGGAGTTCTTC
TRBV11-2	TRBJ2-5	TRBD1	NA	CASSSTGGQDTQYF	TGTGCCAGCAGCTCAACAGGGGGGCAGGATACCCAGTACTTC
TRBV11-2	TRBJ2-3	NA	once	CSSSYQAGFTDTQYF	TGCTCCAGCAGCTACCAAGCGGGTTTCACAGATACGCAGTATTTT
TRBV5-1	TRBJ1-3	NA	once	CASSLVGTGNTIYF	TGCGCCAGCAGCTTGGTGGGGACTGGAAACACCATATATTTT
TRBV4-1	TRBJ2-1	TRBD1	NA	CASGQQAPGQEVYEQFF	TGCGCCAGCGGCCAACAAGCCCCGGGACAGGAGGTCTATGAGCAGTTCTTC
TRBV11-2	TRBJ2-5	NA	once	CASSWARSEETQYF	TGTGCCAGCAGCTGGGCTAGAAGTGAAGAGACCCAGTACTTT
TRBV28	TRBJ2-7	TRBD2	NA	CASSPLSGAGDEQYF	TGTGCCAGCAGCCCCCTCTCGGGAGCGGGGGACGAGCAGTACTTC
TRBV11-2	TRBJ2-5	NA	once	CASSLGVEETQYF	TGTGCCAGCAGCTTGGGGGTCGAAGAGACCCAGTACTTC
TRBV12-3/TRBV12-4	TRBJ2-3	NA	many	CASRATDTQYF	TGTGCCAGTAGAGCCACAGATACGCAGTATTTT
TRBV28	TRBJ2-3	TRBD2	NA	CGSSRPPGGRIDTQYF	TGTGGCAGCAGTCGTCCCCCGGGCGGGAGGATAGATACGCAGTATTTT
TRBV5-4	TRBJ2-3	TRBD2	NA	CASNRRAAGPDTRYF	TGTGCCAGCAACCGCAGGGCAGCGGGGCCAGATACGCGGTATTTT
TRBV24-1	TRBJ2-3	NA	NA	CATSGTQGGDDTQYF	TGTGCCACCAGTGGCACCCAGGGGGGCGATGATACGCAGTATTTT
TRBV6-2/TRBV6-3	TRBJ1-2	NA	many	CASSLVLRDYGYTF	TGTGCCAGCAGTTTGGTGTTGCGGGACTATGGCTACACCTTC